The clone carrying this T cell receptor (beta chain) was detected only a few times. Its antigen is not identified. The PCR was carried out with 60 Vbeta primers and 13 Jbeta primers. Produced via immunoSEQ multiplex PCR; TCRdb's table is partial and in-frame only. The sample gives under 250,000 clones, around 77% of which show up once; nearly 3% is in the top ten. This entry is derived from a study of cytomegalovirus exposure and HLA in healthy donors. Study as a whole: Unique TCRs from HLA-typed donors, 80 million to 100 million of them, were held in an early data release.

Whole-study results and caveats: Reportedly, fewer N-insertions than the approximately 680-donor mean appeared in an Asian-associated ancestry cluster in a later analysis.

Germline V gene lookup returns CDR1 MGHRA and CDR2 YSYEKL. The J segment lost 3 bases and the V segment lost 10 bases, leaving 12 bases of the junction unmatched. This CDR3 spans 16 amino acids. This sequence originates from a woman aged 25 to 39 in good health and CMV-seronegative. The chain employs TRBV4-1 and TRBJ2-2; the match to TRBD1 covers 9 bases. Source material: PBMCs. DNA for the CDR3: TGCGCCACCAGACCCCCTCGGACAGGGGACACCGGGGAGCTGTTTTTT. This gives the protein CATRPPRTGDTGELFF.